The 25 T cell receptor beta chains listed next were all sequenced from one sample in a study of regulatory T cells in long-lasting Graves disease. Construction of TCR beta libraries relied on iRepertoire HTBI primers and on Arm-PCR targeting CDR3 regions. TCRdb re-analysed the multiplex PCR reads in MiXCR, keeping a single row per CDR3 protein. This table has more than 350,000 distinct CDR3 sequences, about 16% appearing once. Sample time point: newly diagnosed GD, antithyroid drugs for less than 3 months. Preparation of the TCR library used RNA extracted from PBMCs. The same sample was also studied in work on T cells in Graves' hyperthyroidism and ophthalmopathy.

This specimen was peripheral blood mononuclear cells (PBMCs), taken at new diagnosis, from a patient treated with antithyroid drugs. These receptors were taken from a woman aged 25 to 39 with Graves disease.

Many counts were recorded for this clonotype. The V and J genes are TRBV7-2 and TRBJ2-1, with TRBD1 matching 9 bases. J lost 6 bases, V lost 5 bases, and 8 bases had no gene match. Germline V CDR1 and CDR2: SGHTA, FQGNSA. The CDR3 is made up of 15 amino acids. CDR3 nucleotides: TGTGCCAGCAGCCGAGGGACAGGGCGGGTCAATGAGCAGTTCTTC. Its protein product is CASSRGTGRVNEQFF.

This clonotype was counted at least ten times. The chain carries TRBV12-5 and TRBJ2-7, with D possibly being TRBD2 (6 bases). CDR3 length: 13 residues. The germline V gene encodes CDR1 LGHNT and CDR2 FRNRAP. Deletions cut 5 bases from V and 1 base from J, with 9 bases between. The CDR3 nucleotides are TGTGCTAGTGGTGGAGGGGTTTCCTACGAGCAGTACTTC. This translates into CASGGGVSYEQYF.

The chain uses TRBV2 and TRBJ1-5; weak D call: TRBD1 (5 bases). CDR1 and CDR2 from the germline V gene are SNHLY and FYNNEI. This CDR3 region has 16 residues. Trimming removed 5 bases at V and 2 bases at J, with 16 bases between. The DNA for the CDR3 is TGTGCCAGCAGTCCCGGAGGGAGGGGCGGCAATCAGCCCCAGCATTTT. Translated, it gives CASSPGGRGGNQPQHF.

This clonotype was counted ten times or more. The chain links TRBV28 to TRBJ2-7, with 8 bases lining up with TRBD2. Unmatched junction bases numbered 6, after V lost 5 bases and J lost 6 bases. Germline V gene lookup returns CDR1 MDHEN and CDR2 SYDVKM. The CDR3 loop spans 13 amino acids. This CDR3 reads CASSSGSRVEQYF. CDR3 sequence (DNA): TGTGCCAGCAGTAGCGGGAGTCGGGTCGAGCAGTACTTC. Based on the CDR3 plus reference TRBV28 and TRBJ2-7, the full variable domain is DVKVTQSSRYLVKRTGEKVFLECVQDMDHENMFWYRQDPGLGLRLIYFSYDVKMKEKGDIPEGYSVSREKKERFSLILESASTNQTSMYLCASSSGSRVEQYFGPGTRLTVT.

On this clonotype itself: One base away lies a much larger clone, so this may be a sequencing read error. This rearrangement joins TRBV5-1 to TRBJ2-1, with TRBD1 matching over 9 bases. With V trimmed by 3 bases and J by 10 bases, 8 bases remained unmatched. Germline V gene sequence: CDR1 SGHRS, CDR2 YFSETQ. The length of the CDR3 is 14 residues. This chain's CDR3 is CASSWTGTGYEQFF. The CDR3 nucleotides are TGCGCCAGCAGCTGGACCGGGACAGGGTACGAGCAGTTCTTC. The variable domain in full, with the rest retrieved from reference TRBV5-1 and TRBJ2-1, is KAGVTQTPRYLIKTRGQQVTLSCSPISGHRSVSWYQQTPGQGLQFLFEYFSETQRNKGNFPGRFSGRQFSNSRSEMNVSTLELGDSALYLCASSWTGTGYEQFFGPGTRLTVL.

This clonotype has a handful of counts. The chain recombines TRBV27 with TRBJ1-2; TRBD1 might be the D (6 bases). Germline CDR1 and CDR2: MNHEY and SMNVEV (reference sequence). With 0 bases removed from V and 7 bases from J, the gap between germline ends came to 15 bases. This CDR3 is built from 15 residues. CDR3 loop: CASSLSGGGHSGYTF. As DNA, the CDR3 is TGTGCCAGCAGTTTATCGGGGGGGGGCCATAGTGGCTACACCTTC.

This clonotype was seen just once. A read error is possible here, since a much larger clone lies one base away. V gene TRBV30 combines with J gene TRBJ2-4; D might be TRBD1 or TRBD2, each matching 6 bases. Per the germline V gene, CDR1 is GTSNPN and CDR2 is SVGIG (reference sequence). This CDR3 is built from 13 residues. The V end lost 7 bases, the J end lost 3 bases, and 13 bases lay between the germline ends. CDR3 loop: CASEGVGKNIQYF. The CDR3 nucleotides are TGTGCCTCGGAGGGGGTGGGCAAAAACATTCAGTACTTC.

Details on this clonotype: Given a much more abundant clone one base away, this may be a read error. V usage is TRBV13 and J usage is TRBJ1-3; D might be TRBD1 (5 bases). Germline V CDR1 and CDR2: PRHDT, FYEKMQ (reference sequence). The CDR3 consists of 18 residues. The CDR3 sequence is CASSSKIEAGVAGDTIYF. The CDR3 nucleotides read TGTGCCAGCAGCTCCAAAATTGAAGCGGGGGTTGCTGGAGACACCATATATTTT.

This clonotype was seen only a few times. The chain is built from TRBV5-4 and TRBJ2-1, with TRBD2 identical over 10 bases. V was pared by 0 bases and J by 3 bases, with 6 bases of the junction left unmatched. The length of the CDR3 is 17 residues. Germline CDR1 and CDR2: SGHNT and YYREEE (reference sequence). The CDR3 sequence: CASSLEGSGGFYNEQFF. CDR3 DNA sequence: TGTGCCAGCAGCTTGGAGGGTAGCGGGGGGTTCTACAATGAGCAGTTCTTC.

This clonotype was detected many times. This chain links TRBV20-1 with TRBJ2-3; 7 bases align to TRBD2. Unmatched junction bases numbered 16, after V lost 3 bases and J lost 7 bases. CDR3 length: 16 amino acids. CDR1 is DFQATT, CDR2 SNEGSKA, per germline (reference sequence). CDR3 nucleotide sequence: TGCAGTGCTAGCCCCCCGCGGGCGGGAGAAGGGTATACGCAGTATTTT. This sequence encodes CSASPPRAGEGYTQYF.

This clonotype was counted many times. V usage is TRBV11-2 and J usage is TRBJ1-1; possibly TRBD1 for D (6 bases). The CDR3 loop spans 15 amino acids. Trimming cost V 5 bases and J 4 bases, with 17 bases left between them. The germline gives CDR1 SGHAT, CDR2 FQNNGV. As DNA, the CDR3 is TGTGCCAGCAGCCAGGACAGCTTGGGTCTCACTGAAGCTTTCTTT. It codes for CASSQDSLGLTEAFF.

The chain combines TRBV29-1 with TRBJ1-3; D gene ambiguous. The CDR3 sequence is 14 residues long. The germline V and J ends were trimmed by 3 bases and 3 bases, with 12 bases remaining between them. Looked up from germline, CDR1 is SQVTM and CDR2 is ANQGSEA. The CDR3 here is CSVDTGDGGNTIYF. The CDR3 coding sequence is TGCAGCGTTGATACTGGTGACGGTGGAAACACCATATATTTT.

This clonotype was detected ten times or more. As DNA, the CDR3 is TGTGCCAGCGGCCCTAAGGGCAATCAGCCCCAGCATTTT. Its translation: CASGPKGNQPQHF. V and J are TRBV27 and TRBJ1-5, with D hard to call. V shed 8 bases and J shed 2 bases, with 10 bases lying between them. From germline, CDR1 is MNHEY and CDR2 SMNVEV (reference sequence). The CDR3 loop spans 13 amino acids.

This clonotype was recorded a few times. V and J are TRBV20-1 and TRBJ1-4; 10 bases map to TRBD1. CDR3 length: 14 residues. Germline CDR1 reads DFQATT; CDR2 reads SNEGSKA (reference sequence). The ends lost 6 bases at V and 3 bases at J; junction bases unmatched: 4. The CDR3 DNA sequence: TGCAGTGCGAGACAGGGGGCAGCTAATGAAAAACTGTTTTTT. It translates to CSARQGAANEKLFF.

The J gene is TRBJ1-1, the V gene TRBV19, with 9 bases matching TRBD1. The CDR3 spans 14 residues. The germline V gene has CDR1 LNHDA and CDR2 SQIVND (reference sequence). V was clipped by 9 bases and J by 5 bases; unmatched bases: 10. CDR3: CASAGTGWSTEAFF. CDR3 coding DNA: TGTGCCAGCGCCGGGACAGGGTGGAGTACTGAAGCTTTCTTT. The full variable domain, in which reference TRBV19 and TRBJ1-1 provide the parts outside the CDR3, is DGGITQSPKYLFRKEGQNVTLSCEQNLNHDAMYWYRQDPGQGLRLIYYSQIVNDFQKGDIAEGYSVSREKKESFPLTVTSAQKNPTAFYLCASAGTGWSTEAFFGQGTRLTVV.

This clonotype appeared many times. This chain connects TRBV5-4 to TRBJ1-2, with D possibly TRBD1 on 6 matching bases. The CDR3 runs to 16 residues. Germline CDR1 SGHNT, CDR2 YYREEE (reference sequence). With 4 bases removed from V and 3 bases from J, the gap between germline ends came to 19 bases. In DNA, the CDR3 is TGTGCCAGCAGCCCGGTACAGGGTTGGGGTGACTATGGCTACACCTTC. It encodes CASSPVQGWGDYGYTF.

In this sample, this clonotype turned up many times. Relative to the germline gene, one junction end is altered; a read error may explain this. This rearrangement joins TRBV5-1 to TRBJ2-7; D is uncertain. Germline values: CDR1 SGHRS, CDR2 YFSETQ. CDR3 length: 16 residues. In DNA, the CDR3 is TGTGCCAGCAGCTTGGAACCCCAGATTAAATCCTACGAGCAGTACTTC. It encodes CASSLEPQIKSYEQYF.

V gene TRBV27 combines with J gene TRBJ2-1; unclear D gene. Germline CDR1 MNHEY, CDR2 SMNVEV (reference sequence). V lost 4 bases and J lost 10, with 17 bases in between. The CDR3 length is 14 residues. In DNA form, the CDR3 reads TGTGCCAGCAGTTCGGCAGGTACTCCGAGGGAGCAGTTCTTC. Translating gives CASSSAGTPREQFF.

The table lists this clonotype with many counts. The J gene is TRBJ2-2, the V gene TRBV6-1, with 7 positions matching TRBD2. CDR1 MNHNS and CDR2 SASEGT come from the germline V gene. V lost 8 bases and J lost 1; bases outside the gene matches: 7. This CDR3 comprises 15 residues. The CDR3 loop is CASRGGPMNTGELFF. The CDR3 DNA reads TGTGCCAGCCGCGGGGGACCCATGAACACCGGGGAGCTGTTTTTT.

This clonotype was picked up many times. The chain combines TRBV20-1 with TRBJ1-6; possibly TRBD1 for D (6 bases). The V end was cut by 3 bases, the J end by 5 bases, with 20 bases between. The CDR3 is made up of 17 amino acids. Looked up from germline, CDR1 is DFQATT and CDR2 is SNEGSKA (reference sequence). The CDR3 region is CSARHFLRRGDNSPLHF. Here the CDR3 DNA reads TGCAGTGCTAGGCACTTTCTCCGCAGGGGTGATAATTCACCCCTCCACTTT.

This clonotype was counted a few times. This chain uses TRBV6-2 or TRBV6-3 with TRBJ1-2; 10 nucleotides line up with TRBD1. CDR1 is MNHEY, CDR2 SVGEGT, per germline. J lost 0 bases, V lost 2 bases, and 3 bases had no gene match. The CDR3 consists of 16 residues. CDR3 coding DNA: TGTGCCAGCAGTTACCAGGGACAGGGGCCTAACTATGGCTACACCTTC. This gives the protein CASSYQGQGPNYGYTF.

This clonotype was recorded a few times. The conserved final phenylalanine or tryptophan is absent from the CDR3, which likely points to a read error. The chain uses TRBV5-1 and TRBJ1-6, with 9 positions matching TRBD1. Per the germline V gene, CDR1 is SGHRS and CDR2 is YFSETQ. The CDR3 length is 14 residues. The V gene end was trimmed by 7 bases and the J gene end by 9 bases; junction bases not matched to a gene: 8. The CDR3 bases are TGCGCCAGCCGTCCGGGGACAGGGCCTTCACCCCTCCACCTT. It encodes CASRPGTGPSPLHL.

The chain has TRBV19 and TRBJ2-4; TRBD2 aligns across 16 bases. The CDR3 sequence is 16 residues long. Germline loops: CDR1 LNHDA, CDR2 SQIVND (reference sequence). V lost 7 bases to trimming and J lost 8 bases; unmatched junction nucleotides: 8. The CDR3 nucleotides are TGTGCCAGTACCGGGACTAGCGGGAGGGCCTTGGACATTCAGTACTTC. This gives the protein CASTGTSGRALDIQYF. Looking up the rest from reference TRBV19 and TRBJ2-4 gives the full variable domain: DGGITQSPKYLFRKEGQNVTLSCEQNLNHDAMYWYRQDPGQGLRLIYYSQIVNDFQKGDIAEGYSVSREKKESFPLTVTSAQKNPTAFYLCASTGTSGRALDIQYFGAGTRLSVL.

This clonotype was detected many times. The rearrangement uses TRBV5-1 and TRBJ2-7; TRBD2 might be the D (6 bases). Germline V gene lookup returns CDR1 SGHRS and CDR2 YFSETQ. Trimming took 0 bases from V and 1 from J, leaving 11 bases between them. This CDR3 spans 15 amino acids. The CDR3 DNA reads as TGCGCCAGCAGCTTGGCCCGGGGGAGGTCCTACGAGCAGTACTTC. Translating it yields CASSLARGRSYEQYF.

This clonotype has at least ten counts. CDR3 sequence reads: CASRLAGGAQYF. CDR3 bases: TGTGCCAGCAGGCTAGCGGGGGGAGCGCAGTATTTT. The gene calls are TRBV7-2 and TRBJ2-3; 11 bases line up with TRBD2. This CDR3 contains 12 residues. Per the germline V gene, CDR1 is SGHTA and CDR2 is FQGNSA. With V trimmed by 6 bases and J by 10 bases, 3 bases remained unmatched. Full variable domain (rest looked up from reference TRBV7-2 and TRBJ2-3): GAGVSQSPSNKVTEKGKDVELRCDPISGHTALYWYRQSLGQGLEFLIYFQGNSAPDKSGLPSDRFSAERTGGSVSTLTIQRTQQEDSAVYLCASRLAGGAQYFGPGTRLTVL.